This T cell receptor beta chain was recorded in a study of cytomegalovirus exposure and HLA in healthy donors. Overall study findings and caveats: Later on, an analysis showed TCR association rates differing by HLA locus, with DRB1 the most and HLA-C the fewest. Later analysis identified a missense DCLRE1C variant that was linked to TCR beta V- and J-gene trimming. There were about 160 TCR beta chains listed as cytomegalovirus-associated.

PCR amplification relied on 60 Vbeta primers (plus 13 Jbeta primers). Method: immunoSEQ multiplex PCR; TCRdb's copy keeps in-frame clones and lacks some. The profile shows tens of thousands of clones, about three quarters of them singletons. Regarding this clone: Its antigen is as yet unknown.

V dropped 10 bases and J dropped 1 base, with 13 bases sitting between them. Germline V gene sequence: CDR1 LNHDA, CDR2 SQIVND (reference sequence). The CDR3 contains 14 residues. The material sequenced was PBMCs. V and J are TRBV19 and TRBJ2-2; perhaps TRBD1 as D (7 bases). This receptor was identified in a middle-aged woman in good health and CMV-seropositive. The DNA for the CDR3 is TGTGCCACCAGTCAGGGGGGGAACACCGGGGAGCTGTTTTTT. Its protein product is CATSQGGNTGELFF. Looking up the rest from reference TRBV19 and TRBJ2-2 gives the full variable domain: DGGITQSPKYLFRKEGQNVTLSCEQNLNHDAMYWYRQDPGQGLRLIYYSQIVNDFQKGDIAEGYSVSREKKESFPLTVTSAQKNPTAFYLCATSQGGNTGELFFGEGSRLTVL.